This TCR beta chain was retrieved from a study of cytomegalovirus exposure and HLA in healthy donors. The CDR3 loop spans 16 amino acids. The V segment lost 4 bases and the J segment 0 bases; nucleotides outside the gene matches: 7. From germline, CDR1 is SGHAT and CDR2 FQDESV (reference sequence). Both 60 Vbeta primers and 13 Jbeta primers went into the PCR. Method: immunoSEQ multiplex PCR; TCRdb's copy keeps in-frame clones and lacks some. This sample yields around 140,000 clones, of which approximately 78% are seen a single time; roughly 8.2% belongs to the top ten. The sequence was obtained from a woman between 50 and 59 years old in good health and CMV-seropositive. This chain connects TRBV11-1 to TRBJ2-3, with TRBD2 matching 7 bases. Sequenced sample: PBMCs. CDR3 protein: CASSSPPGLSTDTQYF. CDR3 sequence (DNA): TGTGCCAGCAGCTCACCCCCGGGACTAAGCACAGATACGCAGTATTTT.